The 24 T cell receptor beta chains below were found in one sample sequenced in a study of shared clonotypes between healthy human individuals. Data came from immunoSEQ multiplex PCR; TCRdb stores just in-frame clones and leaves some out. The table has some 600,000 clones, 90% to 97% seen once. Naive CD8 isolation took CD45RO-negative cells positively selected for CCR7 and excluded terminally differentiated effector memory CD45RA+ cells. The sequenced sample consisted of naive CD8+ T cells sorted from blood. All receptors derive from a woman under 40 in good health.

This chain uses TRBV7-2 with TRBJ2-5; 11 bases fit TRBD2. Germline V gene lookup returns CDR1 SGHTA and CDR2 FQGNSA. V shed 5 bases and J 4 bases; nucleotides not matched to a gene: 6. The CDR3 is 15 amino acids. The CDR3 is CASSPLAGGRETQYF. In DNA, the CDR3 is TGTGCCAGCAGCCCATTAGCGGGAGGGCGAGAGACCCAGTACTTC.

As DNA, the CDR3 is TGTGCCAGCAGTTATCCTACCGGACAGGGGCTCGTGGAGCAGTACTTC. Translated, it gives CASSYPTGQGLVEQYF. The rearrangement joins TRBV6-5 to TRBJ2-7; TRBD1 matches at 9 bases. The ends lost 3 bases at V and 7 bases at J; junction bases unmatched: 13. The CDR3 has 16 residues. Germline V gene sequence: CDR1 MNHEY, CDR2 SVGAGI.

Worth noting for this clone: Different DNA sequences within this sample yield the same CDR3. The chain couples TRBV27 to TRBJ2-7; TRBD2 agrees at 8 bases. The junction had 5 bases not matched to a gene; V was cut back by 6 bases and J by 4 bases. The CDR3 length is 13 residues. The germline V gene encodes CDR1 MNHEY and CDR2 SMNVEV (reference sequence). As DNA, the CDR3 is TGTGCCAGCAGCCCAGGACTAGCTTACGAGCAGTACTTC. This translates into CASSPGLAYEQYF.

J is TRBJ2-1 and V is TRBV5-4, with D hard to call. Trimming took 5 bases from V and 14 from J, leaving 17 bases between them. From germline, CDR1 is SGHNT and CDR2 YYREEE (reference sequence). The CDR3 consists of 12 residues. The CDR3, as DNA: TGTGCCAGCAGTATATTCCCCGGTAGGGAGTTCTTC. Its translation is CASSIFPGREFF.

The chain recombines TRBV19 with TRBJ1-3; the match to TRBD1 covers 10 bases. The CDR3 runs 18 residues. Germline CDR1 and CDR2: LNHDA and SQIVND (reference sequence). With 3 bases clipped from V and 5 bases from J, the junction kept 13 bases outside the gene matches. CDR3 coding DNA: TGTGCCAGTAGTATTAGGTTTGGGGACAGGGGCGCCAGAAACACCATATATTTT. Translated: CASSIRFGDRGARNTIYF.

The chain joins TRBV11-2 to TRBJ2-7; 12 positions agree with TRBD2. The V segment lost 1 base and the J segment 2 bases; nucleotides outside the gene matches: 9. The CDR3 has 18 residues. From germline, CDR1 is SGHAT and CDR2 FQNNGV. The CDR3 DNA reads as TGTGCCAGCAGCTTAGCCCCTAGCGGGAGGGCCGTCACCTACGAGCAGTACTTC. Residues: CASSLAPSGRAVTYEQYF.

The chain carries TRBV14 and TRBJ2-1, with TRBD1 as a possible D gene (5 bases). CDR1 and CDR2 (germline): SGHDN, FVKESK. The CDR3 runs to 15 residues. V was trimmed by 4 bases and J by 7 bases, leaving 17 bases between them. The DNA of the CDR3 is TGTGCCAGCAGCCCTACGACCTTGGGGCATAATGAGCAGTTCTTC. Protein sequence: CASSPTTLGHNEQFF.

V usage is TRBV4-1 and J usage is TRBJ2-7, with D possibly matching TRBD2 (6 bases). The germline V gene has CDR1 MGHRA and CDR2 YSYEKL. The CDR3 is 14 amino acids. V shed 2 bases and J shed 7 bases, with 15 bases lying between them. The DNA for the CDR3 is TGCGCCAGCAGCCAATCTACGGGAGTGGGGGAGCAGTACTTC. It translates to CASSQSTGVGEQYF.

This clone was observed a few times. The V gene is TRBV11-2, the J gene TRBJ2-7; no definite D call. This CDR3 contains 13 residues. V dropped 5 bases and J dropped 1 base, with 9 bases sitting between them. Germline V gene sequence: CDR1 SGHAT, CDR2 FQNNGV. CDR3 nucleotide sequence: TGTGCCAGCAGCCCGACGACTTCCTACGAGCAGTACTTC. As protein: CASSPTTSYEQYF. The complete variable domain, with remaining parts taken from reference TRBV11-2 and TRBJ2-7, reads EAGVAQSPRYKIIEKRQSVAFWCNPISGHATLYWYQQILGQGPKLLIQFQNNGVVDDSQLPKDRFSAERLKGVDSTLKIQPAKLEDSAVYLCASSPTTSYEQYFGPGTRLTVT.

This chain joins TRBV5-8 and TRBJ2-7; 7 bases are a match to TRBD2. Germline V gene lookup returns CDR1 SGHTS and CDR2 YDEGEE. Trimming took 4 bases from V and 0 from J; bases not matched to a gene: 13. The CDR3 is 17 residues long. The CDR3 DNA sequence: TGTGCCAGCAGCCCCTTGGGGGGGACTACCAGCTCCTACGAGCAGTACTTC. It yields the protein CASSPLGGTTSSYEQYF. Full variable domain (outside the CDR3, taken from reference TRBV5-8 and TRBJ2-7): EAGVTQSPTHLIKTRGQQATLRCSPISGHTSVYWYQQALGLGLQFLLWYDEGEERNRGNFPPRFSGRQFPNYSSELNVNALELEDSALYLCASSPLGGTTSSYEQYFGPGTRLTVT.

This clone was detected once. Here the CDR3 DNA reads TGTGCCAGCAGTTTCCGTAATGAAAAACTGTTTTTT. It encodes CASSFRNEKLFF. This chain joins TRBV28 and TRBJ1-4, with D uncertain. The CDR3 runs 12 residues. Trimming took 3 bases from V and 4 from J, leaving 3 bases between them. CDR1 is MDHEN and CDR2 is SYDVKM in the germline V gene.

This chain connects TRBV28 to TRBJ2-3; 7 bases align to TRBD2. CDR3 size: 15 residues. Germline loops: CDR1 MDHEN, CDR2 SYDVKM. Trimming at V came to 3 bases and at J to 5 bases, leaving 8 bases not matched to a gene. DNA of the CDR3: TGTGCCAGCAGTTTTTGGCGGGAGAGCGTAGATACGCAGTATTTT. It yields the protein CASSFWRESVDTQYF.

J is TRBJ1-1 and V is TRBV10-3, with D tentatively TRBD1 (5 bases). The length of the CDR3 is 14 residues. Trimming left V 7 bases short and J 3 bases short, with 15 bases between. The germline V gene encodes CDR1 ENHRY and CDR2 SYGVKD. The CDR3 nucleotides are TGTGCCATCAATGACAGCGGCCTGGACACTGAAGCTTTCTTT. Protein: CAINDSGLDTEAFF.

In this sample, this clone turned up once. The chain recombines TRBV6-6 with TRBJ2-7; D perhaps matches TRBD2 (5 bases). Germline V gene sequence: CDR1 MNHNY, CDR2 SVGAGI (reference sequence). CDR3 length: 12 residues. V dropped 6 bases and J dropped 5 bases, with 11 bases sitting between them. The CDR3 nucleotides read TGTGCCAGCAGGGCCGGGATCCACGAGCAGTACTTC. Translating gives CASRAGIHEQYF.

This chain uses TRBV27 with TRBJ2-1, with 8 nucleotides matching TRBD2. This CDR3 has 14 amino acids. V dropped 9 bases and J dropped 4; count of bases not matched to a gene: 8. The germline V gene encodes CDR1 MNHEY and CDR2 SMNVEV (reference sequence). DNA for the CDR3: TGTGCCAGTGCGCTTGCGGGGGGATACAATGAGCAGTTCTTC. Its protein product is CASALAGGYNEQFF.

The chain carries TRBV28 and TRBJ2-1, with unresolved D. This CDR3 has 13 amino acids. Germline CDR1 reads MDHEN; CDR2 reads SYDVKM. The V end lost 2 bases, the J end lost 4 bases, and 6 bases lay between the germline ends. CDR3 nucleotide sequence: TGTGCCAGCAGTTTAAGGGAATACAATGAGCAGTTCTTC. Translated: CASSLREYNEQFF.

This chain joins TRBV5-1 and TRBJ2-2; D call uncertain. CDR1 SGHRS and CDR2 YFSETQ come from the germline V gene. The germline V and J ends were trimmed by 5 bases and 3 bases, with 8 bases remaining between them. There are 13 residues in the CDR3. DNA for the CDR3: TGCGCCAGCAGGAACTCGTACACCGGGGAGCTGTTTTTT. Its protein product is CASRNSYTGELFF.

This clone was recorded only once. The chain recombines TRBV27 with TRBJ2-1; 7 nucleotides agree with TRBD2. CDR3 size: 14 residues. The V gene end was trimmed by 6 bases and the J gene end by 6 bases; junction bases not matched to a gene: 8. Germline values: CDR1 MNHEY, CDR2 SMNVEV (reference sequence). CDR3 sequence (DNA): TGTGCCAGCAGCCCGCCCGGGACTACCAATGAGCAGTTCTTC. It codes for CASSPPGTTNEQFF.

The chain has TRBV6-1 and TRBJ1-1; 8 positions match TRBD1. The germline gives CDR1 MNHNS, CDR2 SASEGT. CDR3 length equals 16 residues. Trimming cost V 4 bases and J 0 bases; bases outside gene matches: 7. In DNA form, the CDR3 reads TGTGCCAGCAGTGGCAGGGGGCTCGAGTTGAACACTGAAGCTTTCTTT. This codes for CASSGRGLELNTEAFF.

The chain employs TRBV11-2 and TRBJ2-2, with a tentative D call TRBD2 (5 bases). Germline CDR1 reads SGHAT; CDR2 reads FQNNGV. Trimming removed 4 bases at V and 0 bases at J, with 15 bases between. The CDR3 extends over 17 amino acids. The CDR3 coding sequence is TGTGCCAGCAGCTGGGAGCTGAACGGACCGAACACCGGGGAGCTGTTTTTT. Protein: CASSWELNGPNTGELFF.

This rearrangement joins TRBV29-1 to TRBJ2-7; TRBD2 is a possible D gene (6 bases). The CDR3 is 12 residues long. The ends were cut back, 3 bases at V and 3 bases at J, with 9 bases in the middle. Germline-derived CDR1 and CDR2 are SQVTM and ANQGSEA. CDR3 bases: TGCAGCGTTGAGTCCGGGGGCTACGAGCAGTACTTC. Protein: CSVESGGYEQYF.

The sample holds one count of this clone. The V gene is TRBV2, the J gene TRBJ2-7; D tentatively reads TRBD1 or TRBD2 (5 bases each). CDR1 is SNHLY, CDR2 FYNNEI, per germline. V dropped 8 bases and J dropped 0 bases, with 11 bases sitting between them. This CDR3 region has 13 residues. This CDR3 is CASVEGYSYEQYF. For the CDR3, the DNA is TGTGCCAGCGTCGAGGGGTACTCCTACGAGCAGTACTTC.

This sequence joins TRBV30 and TRBJ2-1; D is perhaps TRBD2 (5 bases). Between the trimmed V and J ends, which lost 1 base and 3 bases, there was a span of 13 bases. Germline loops: CDR1 GTSNPN, CDR2 SVGIG (reference sequence). CDR3 length: 15 residues. CDR3 DNA: TGTGCCTGGAGTGGAGGGCGGAGGCACTACAATGAGCAGTTCTTC. Its translation is CAWSGGRRHYNEQFF.

The chain couples TRBV30 to TRBJ2-5; 8 bases agree with TRBD2. The end of the DNA is better explained by TRBJ2-7, so the J call may be wrong. Germline V lookup: CDR1 GTSNPN, CDR2 SVGIG (reference sequence). CDR3 length equals 14 residues. The CDR3 bases are TGTGCCTGGGCTAGCTTAGCGGGACGGTACGAGCAGTACTTC. Residues: CAWASLAGRYEQYF.